These 7 T cell receptor beta chains share one sample of origin, sequenced in a study of blood T cells in healthy people across ages. Next came a second PCR, run for 7 to 11 cycles, which used a sample-barcoded 5' primer along with a J-beta primer mix. TCRdb fed the 5' RACE reads into MiXCR, producing one record per CDR3 protein. In the table there are roughly 700,000 distinct CDR3 sequences, over 45% of which are singletons. Material: blood. The receptors originated from a woman aged 55-70 years in good health.

The rearrangement links TRBV20-1 to TRBJ2-5; the match to TRBD2 covers 9 bases. V lost 5 bases to trimming and J lost 6 bases; unmatched junction nucleotides: 7. Germline lookup yields CDR1 DFQATT and CDR2 SNEGSKA (reference sequence). The CDR3 covers 13 residues. CDR3 sequence: CSAGSGGGKTQYF. In DNA form, the CDR3 reads TGCAGTGCTGGTAGCGGGGGAGGGAAGACCCAGTACTTC.

This clonotype was observed a single time. V gene TRBV6-1 combines with J gene TRBJ2-1, with D maybe TRBD1 (6 bases). CDR3 length equals 17 residues. Per the germline V gene, CDR1 is MNHNS and CDR2 is SASEGT. Trimming cost V 6 bases and J 9 bases, with 27 bases left between them. The CDR3 nucleotides are TGTGCCAGCAGCCTAATGAGGGGGACAACGTCTCAACGTGAGCAGTTCTTC. This codes for CASSLMRGTTSQREQFF.

The gene calls are TRBV18 and TRBJ1-4, with D uncertain. CDR1 KGHSH and CDR2 LQKENI come from the germline V gene. Deletions cut 1 base from V and 8 bases from J, with 14 bases between. The CDR3 runs 15 residues. The DNA of the CDR3 is TGTGCCAGCTCACCACAAGCGGGTTTGAGGGAAAAACTGTTTTTT. Amino acid sequence: CASSPQAGLREKLFF.

The chain has TRBV7-2 and TRBJ2-7; 12 bases align to TRBD2. The tail of the sequence fits TRBJ2-4 better, so the J call may be wrong. The CDR3 is made up of 16 amino acids. Per germline, CDR1 SGHTA and CDR2 FQGNSA. This CDR3 reads CASSRRTSGTRGIQYF. The CDR3 DNA follows: TGTGCCAGCAGCCGGAGGACTAGCGGGACAAGAGGCATTCAGTACTTC.

The chain couples TRBV7-9 to TRBJ1-6, with TRBD1 identical over 7 bases. J gave up 5 bases and V 5 bases, and 6 bases lay outside the gene matches. The CDR3 covers 15 residues. Germline V CDR1 and CDR2: SEHNR, FQNEAQ (reference sequence). CDR3 nucleotide sequence: TGTGCCAGCAGCCCCCGACAGGGCCATAATTCACCCCTCCACTTT. Amino acid sequence: CASSPRQGHNSPLHF.

The chain carries TRBV24-1 and TRBJ2-1; perhaps TRBD2 as D (6 bases). V dropped 3 bases and J dropped 6 bases, with 17 bases sitting between them. Per germline, CDR1 KGHDR and CDR2 SFDVKD. The CDR3 is made up of 16 amino acids. The CDR3: CATSDLEGGPINEQFF. Written as DNA, the CDR3 is TGTGCCACCAGTGATCTGGAGGGAGGACCAATCAATGAGCAGTTCTTC.

This chain uses TRBV5-5 with TRBJ1-4; 9 bases are shared with TRBD1. Germline V gene sequence: CDR1 SGHKS, CDR2 YYEKEE (reference sequence). This CDR3 has 18 residues. Trimming at V came to 5 bases and at J to 0 bases, leaving 11 bases not matched to a gene. The CDR3 nucleotides are TGTGCCAGCAGGCTCGGGACAGGGTCCTTTGCAACTAATGAAAAACTGTTTTTT. Its protein product is CASRLGTGSFATNEKLFF.